This TCR beta chain was sequenced for a study of cytomegalovirus exposure and HLA in healthy donors. Across the study: An earlier analysis found some 100 million unique TCR beta sequences from about 190 million T cells. The study, taken as a whole, reports: An analysis that came later showed most CMV-associated TCR beta chains appearing HLA-restricted. Presence/absence analyses assumed roughly uniform sequencing depth across donors, which may not hold.

As to this clone: Its antigen is currently unknown.

Primers included in the PCR were 60 Vbeta and 13 Jbeta primers. TCRdb's table, derived via immunoSEQ multiplex PCR, lists solely in-frame clones and lacks some. The table has 120,000 to 150,000 clones, about 86% seen once. The TCR comes from a man between 40 and 49 years old in good health and CMV-seropositive. The source material was PBMCs.

The CDR3 nucleotides read TGTGCCAGCTCACCAACCGGGACAGGGCATGGCTACACCTTC. It is translated as CASSPTGTGHGYTF. The genes are TRBV18 and TRBJ1-2; 9 bases agree with TRBD1. CDR3 length: 14 residues. In germline, CDR1 is KGHSH, CDR2 LQKENI. The V gene end was trimmed by 2 bases and the J gene end by 6 bases; junction bases not matched to a gene: 4.